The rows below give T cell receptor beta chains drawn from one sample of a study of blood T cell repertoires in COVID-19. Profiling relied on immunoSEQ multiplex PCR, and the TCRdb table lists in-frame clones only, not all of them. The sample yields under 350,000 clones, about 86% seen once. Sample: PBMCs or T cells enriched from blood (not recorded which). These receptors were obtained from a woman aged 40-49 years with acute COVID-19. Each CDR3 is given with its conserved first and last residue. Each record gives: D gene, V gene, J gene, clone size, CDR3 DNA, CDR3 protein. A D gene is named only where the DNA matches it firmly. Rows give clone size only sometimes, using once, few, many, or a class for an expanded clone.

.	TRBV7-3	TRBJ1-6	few	TGTGCCAGCAGCTTAGGTGGGAGTTCACCCCTCCACTTT	CASSLGGSSPLHF
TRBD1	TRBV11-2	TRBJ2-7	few	TGTGCCAGCAGCCCAGGGACAGGGGCCTACGAGCAGTACTTC	CASSPGTGAYEQYF
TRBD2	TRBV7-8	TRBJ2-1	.	TGTGCCAGCAGCTTACTTACTAGCGGACACTCCTGCAATGAGCAGTTCTTC	CASSLLTSGHSCNEQFF
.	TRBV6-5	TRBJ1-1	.	TGTGCCAGCAGCCGAGGACAGAGCACTGAAGCTTTCTTT	CASSRGQSTEAFF
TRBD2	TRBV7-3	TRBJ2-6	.	TGTGCCAGCAGCTCAAGGGCGGGGGGCCCCTCTGGGGCCAACGTCCTGACTTTC	CASSSRAGGPSGANVLTF
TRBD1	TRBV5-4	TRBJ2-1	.	TGTGCCAGCAGCTTGGGGACAGGGAGGCGATCCTACAATGAGCAGTTCTTC	CASSLGTGRRSYNEQFF
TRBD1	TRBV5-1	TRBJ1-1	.	TGCGCCAGCAGCCTGGCGGGACAGGTCAAGTTGGCTTTCTTT	CASSLAGQVKLAFF
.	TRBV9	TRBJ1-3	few	TGTGCCAGCAGCGTAGACGATGGAGTTAGGGGAAACACCATATATTTT	CASSVDDGVRGNTIYF
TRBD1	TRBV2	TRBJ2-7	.	TGTGCCAGCAGCTACCGGGACAGGATTAGCGACGAGCAGTACTTC	CASSYRDRISDEQYF
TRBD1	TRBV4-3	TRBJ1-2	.	TGCGCCAGCAGCCAAGGACAGGGGGCTGGCTATGGCTACACCTTC	CASSQGQGAGYGYTF
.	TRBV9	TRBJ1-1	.	TGTGCCAGCAGCGTAGGAGGGGGATTGGGTGAAGCTTTCTTT	CASSVGGGLGEAFF
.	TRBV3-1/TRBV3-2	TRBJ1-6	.	TGTGCCAGCAGCCGAGGGAACCATTCACCCCTCCACTTT	CASSRGNHSPLHF
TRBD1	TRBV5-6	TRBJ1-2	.	TGTGCCAGCAGCCCGGACAGGGGGCCCTATGGCTACACCTTC	CASSPDRGPYGYTF
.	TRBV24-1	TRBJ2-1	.	TGTGCCACCAGTGACGGACCCACCCAGGGCAATGAGCAGTTCTTC	CATSDGPTQGNEQFF
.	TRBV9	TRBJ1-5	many	TGTGCCAGCAGCGAAGGGACAACCTCCAATCAGCCCCAGCATTTT	CASSEGTTSNQPQHF
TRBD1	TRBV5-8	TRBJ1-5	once	TGTGCCAGCAGCAAAAGACAGGGGGTTAGCAATCAGCCCCAGCATTTT	CASSKRQGVSNQPQHF
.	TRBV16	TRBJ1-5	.	TGTGCCAGCAGCCAAGTCCGAGGGGGGGACCAGCCCCAGCATTTT	CASSQVRGGDQPQHF
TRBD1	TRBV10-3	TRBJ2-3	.	TGTGCCCACAAGGGACAGGTAACAGATACGCAGTATTTT	CAHKGQVTDTQYF
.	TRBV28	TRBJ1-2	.	TGTGCCAGCAGTCGACAGCTCCCAGCGGGCTACACCTTC	CASSRQLPAGYTF
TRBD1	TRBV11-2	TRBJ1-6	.	TGTGCCAGCAGCTTAAGTGGGACAGGGGCGAGGTCACCCCTCCACTTT	CASSLSGTGARSPLHF
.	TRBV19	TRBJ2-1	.	TGTGCCAGTAGTCGTGGGGAGAGCTCCTACAATGAGCAGTTCTTC	CASSRGESSYNEQFF
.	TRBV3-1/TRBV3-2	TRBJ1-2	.	TGTGCCAGCAGCCACCGAGGGCCCCGGTATGGCTACACCTTC	CASSHRGPRYGYTF
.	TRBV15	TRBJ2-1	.	TGTGCCACCTCAAGGGGGGGCCACAATGAGCAGTTCTTC	CATSRGGHNEQFF
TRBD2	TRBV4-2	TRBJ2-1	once	TGTGCCAGCAGCCAAGATGCGCGGGAGGGCCAAGAGCAGTTCTTC	CASSQDAREGQEQFF
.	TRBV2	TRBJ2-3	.	TGTGCCACCCAATTTAGCACAGATACGCAGTATTTT	CATQFSTDTQYF
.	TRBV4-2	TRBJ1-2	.	TGTGCCAGCAGCCAAGACCCCAATCCACGGACAGAGCACTATGGCTACACCTTC	CASSQDPNPRTEHYGYTF
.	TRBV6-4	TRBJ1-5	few	TGTGCCAGCAGCGAGAGAGTAAATCAGCCCCAGCATTTT	CASSERVNQPQHF
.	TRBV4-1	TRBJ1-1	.	TGCGCCAGCAGCCAAGAGGGCAGATCGAACACTGAAGCTTTCTTT	CASSQEGRSNTEAFF
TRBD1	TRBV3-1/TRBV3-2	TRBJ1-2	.	TGTGCCAGCAGCCCTGGTGGGGACAGTAACTATGGCTACACCTTC	CASSPGGDSNYGYTF
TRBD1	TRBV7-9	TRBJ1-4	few	TGTGCCAGCAGCTTAGGGGACAGGGTGTCGGGGAAACTGTTTTTT	CASSLGDRVSGKLFF
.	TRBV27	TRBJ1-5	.	TGTGCCAGCAGTGCCGAGGCAGCCAATCAGCCCCAGCATTTT	CASSAEAANQPQHF
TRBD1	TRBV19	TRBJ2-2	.	TGTGCCAGTGAACGGGACAGTGGGTACACCGGGGAGCTGTTTTTT	CASERDSGYTGELFF
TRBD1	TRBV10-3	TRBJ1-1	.	TGTGCCATCAGGGATTCAGGGGGGCCCGCAATCGAAGCTTTCTTT	CAIRDSGGPAIEAFF
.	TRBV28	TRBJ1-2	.	TGTGCCAGCAGGGAGACTGTGATCTATGGCTACACCTTC	CASRETVIYGYTF
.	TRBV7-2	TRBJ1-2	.	TGTGCCAGCAGCTTAGGGGTCCAACAGAAAAACTATGGCTACACCTTC	CASSLGVQQKNYGYTF
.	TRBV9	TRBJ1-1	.	TGTGCCAGCAGCCCCTTCTCCGGGACTGTTGGAGCTTTCTTT	CASSPFSGTVGAFF
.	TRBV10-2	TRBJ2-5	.	TGCGCCAGCAGTGAGTCAAGGCGGCTAGAAGAGACCCAGTACTTC	CASSESRRLEETQYF
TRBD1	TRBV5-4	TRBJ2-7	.	TGTGCCAGCAGTACTGGACAGGGTGGGTCCTACGAGCAGTACTTC	CASSTGQGGSYEQYF
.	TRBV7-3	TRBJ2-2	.	TGTGCCAGCAGCTTAACCCGGACAGGGAGGGACACCGGGGAGCTGTTTTTT	CASSLTRTGRDTGELFF
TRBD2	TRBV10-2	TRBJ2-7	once	TGCGCCAGCAGAGGCACTAGCGGACCATACGAGCAGTACTTC	CASRGTSGPYEQYF
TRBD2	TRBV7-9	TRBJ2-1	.	TGTGCCAGCAGCTCAAGGACTAGCGGGGGGGCTAAGCAGTTCTTC	CASSSRTSGGAKQFF
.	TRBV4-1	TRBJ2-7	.	TGCGCCAGCAGCCAAGAACGGGCGGGCGAGCAGTACTTC	CASSQERAGEQYF
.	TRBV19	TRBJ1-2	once	TGTGCCAGTAGAAACGAAGACAGACCCAACTATGGCTACACCTTC	CASRNEDRPNYGYTF
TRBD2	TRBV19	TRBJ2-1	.	TGTGCCAGTAGCCGAACCGGACTAGCGGGGGGATACAATGAGCAGTTCTTC	CASSRTGLAGGYNEQFF
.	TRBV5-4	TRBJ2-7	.	TGTGCCAGCAGCTTATATGTTAACACATTTTACGAGCAGTACTTC	CASSLYVNTFYEQYF